The T cell receptor (beta chain) described here comes from a study of regulatory T cells in long-lasting Graves disease. The CDR3 spans 13 residues. From germline, CDR1 is ENHRY and CDR2 SYGVKD. Between the trimmed V and J ends, which lost 5 bases and 1 base, there was a span of 8 bases. Time point indicated: persistent/refractory GD, antithyroid drugs over 5 years with positive TRAb. Generation of the TCR library employed RNA extracted from PBMCs. Sequencing libraries for TCR beta were prepared with iRepertoire HTBI primers and Arm-PCR of CDR3 regions. TCRdb recomputed calls from the multiplex PCR reads with MiXCR, one row per CDR3 protein. The sample has about 340,000 distinct CDR3 sequences; around 20% are singletons.

The chain links TRBV10-3 to TRBJ1-1; no clear D gene. The receptor was isolated from a female donor with Graves disease. The input for sequencing was peripheral blood mononuclear cells (PBMCs), taken when the disease was refractory, from a patient treated with antithyroid drugs. The CDR3 sequence is CAISPDWNTEAFF. The CDR3, as DNA: TGTGCCATCAGTCCCGACTGGAACACTGAAGCTTTCTTT.